This entry describes one T cell receptor beta chain. Its specificity is not known. This entry is derived from a study of shared clonotypes between healthy human individuals. Regarding the study as a whole: Among the subsets, naive ones generally showed larger estimated richness than memory ones.

Naive CD8 cells, CD45RO-negative and positively selected for CCR7, excluded terminally differentiated effector memory CD45RA+ cells. The CDR3 spans 15 residues. V was cut by 0 bases and J by 3 bases, with 10 bases left in between. Germline lookup yields CDR1 SGHTA and CDR2 FQGTGA. Sorted-subset replicate PCR reactions were performed with approximately 200 ng DNA, corresponding to roughly 30,000 T cell genomes. Per the original data handling: From ImmunoSEQ came sequences covering only the junction and carrying no quality scores, so filtering differed. Some clones are missing from TCRdb's copy, which holds only in-frame ones; the method was immunoSEQ multiplex PCR. That table furnishes V, J and clone size, whereas the DNA furnished D and trimming. The sample holds about 800,000 clones, about 96% seen once.

The chain is built from TRBV7-3 and TRBJ2-3, with a possible D match to TRBD1 (5 bases). Source material: naive CD8+ T cells sorted from blood. The sequence was obtained from a man aged 25-40 years in good health. CDR3 in DNA: TGTGCCAGCAGCTTAACGGGGCCAGTAACAGATACGCAGTATTTT. It encodes CASSLTGPVTDTQYF.